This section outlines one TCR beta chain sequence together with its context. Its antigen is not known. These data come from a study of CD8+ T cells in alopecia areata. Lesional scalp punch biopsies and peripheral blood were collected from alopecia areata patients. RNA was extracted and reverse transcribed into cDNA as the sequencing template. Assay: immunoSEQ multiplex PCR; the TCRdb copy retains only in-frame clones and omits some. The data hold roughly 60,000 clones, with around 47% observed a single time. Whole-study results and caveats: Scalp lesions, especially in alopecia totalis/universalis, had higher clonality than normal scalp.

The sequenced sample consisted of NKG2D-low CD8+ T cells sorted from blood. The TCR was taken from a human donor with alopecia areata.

The CDR3 reads CASSPPGAGKSSYEQYF. The CDR3 DNA reads as TGTGCCAGCAGCCCCCCGGGCGCGGGGAAGAGCTCCTACGAGCAGTACTTC. The genes are TRBV7-9 and TRBJ2-7, with a possible D match to TRBD2 (6 bases). The V end lost 5 bases, the J end lost 0 bases, and 20 bases lay between the germline ends. Germline-derived CDR1 and CDR2 are SEHNR and FQNEAQ (reference sequence). The CDR3 is 17 amino acids.